These 3 T cell receptor beta chains originate from one sample sequenced in a study of post-analysis software for immune sequencing data. Regarding the study as a whole: Comparison of patients with controls showed about 5 TRBV segments more frequent in patients, TRBV5-6, TRBV5-1 and TRBV20-1 among them.

These receptors are not linked to any known antigen. Unique molecular identifiers had been added to the TCR beta cDNA libraries. TCRdb re-derived calls from the PCR reads in MiXCR, one entry per CDR3 protein. The repertoire holds hundreds of thousands of distinct CDR3 sequences, around 40% seen once, with around an eighth in the top ten. The sample was blood. The receptors derive from a girl between 5 and 17 years old with multiple sclerosis.

This clonotype was counted a few times. The chain has TRBV5-1 and TRBJ2-5; 9 nucleotides match TRBD1. Germline V gene data show CDR1 as SGHRS and CDR2 as YFSETQ. This CDR3 spans 16 amino acids. Losses at the gene ends were 0 bases for V and 3 bases for J; bases not matched to a gene: 6. The CDR3 bases are TGCGCCAGCAGCTTGGCCCGACAGGGGGGAAAAGAGACCCAGTACTTC. Translated: CASSLARQGGKETQYF.

This clonotype was counted only a few times. This chain connects TRBV9 to TRBJ2-5, with D possibly TRBD1 on 6 matching bases. The CDR3 is 13 residues long. The germline V gene has CDR1 SGDLS and CDR2 YYNGEE. With 6 bases removed from V and 0 bases from J, the gap between germline ends came to 9 bases. The CDR3 sequence: CASKRTDQETQYF. CDR3 nucleotide sequence: TGTGCCAGCAAAAGGACAGACCAAGAGACCCAGTACTTC. The variable domain in full, with the rest retrieved from reference TRBV9 and TRBJ2-5, is DSGVTQTPKHLITATGQRVTLRCSPRSGDLSVYWYQQSLDQGLQFLIQYYNGEERAKGNILERFSAQQFPDLHSELNLSSLELGDSALYFCASKRTDQETQYFGPGTRLLVL.

This clonotype was counted a few times. V and J are TRBV27 and TRBJ2-5; 10 nucleotides match TRBD1. The trim removed 5 bases at V and 4 bases at J, leaving 7 bases unmatched. Per the germline V gene, CDR1 is MNHEY and CDR2 is SMNVEV (reference sequence). The CDR3 spans 15 residues. In nucleotides, the CDR3 is TGTGCCAGCAGTCCGACAGGGGGCGGAAGAGAGACCCAGTACTTC. Protein sequence: CASSPTGGGRETQYF.